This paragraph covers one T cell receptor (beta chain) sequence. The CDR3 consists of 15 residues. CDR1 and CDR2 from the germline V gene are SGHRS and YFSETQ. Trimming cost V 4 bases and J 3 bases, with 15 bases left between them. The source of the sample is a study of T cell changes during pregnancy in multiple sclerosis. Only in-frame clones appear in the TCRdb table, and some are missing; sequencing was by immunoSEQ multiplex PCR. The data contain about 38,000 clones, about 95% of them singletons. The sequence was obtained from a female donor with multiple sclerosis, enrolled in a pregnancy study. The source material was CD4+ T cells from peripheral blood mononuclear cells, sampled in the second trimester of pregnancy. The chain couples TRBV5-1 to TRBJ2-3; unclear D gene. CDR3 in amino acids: CASSLGYSSTDTQYF. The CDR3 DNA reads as TGCGCCAGCAGCCTAGGTTATAGCTCGACAGATACGCAGTATTTT. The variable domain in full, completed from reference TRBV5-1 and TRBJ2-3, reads KAGVTQTPRYLIKTRGQQVTLSCSPISGHRSVSWYQQTPGQGLQFLFEYFSETQRNKGNFPGRFSGRQFSNSRSEMNVSTLELGDSALYLCASSLGYSSTDTQYFGPGTRLTVL.